The next 11 T cell receptor beta chains were all read from a single sample in a study of blood T cell repertoires in COVID-19. This table comes from immunoSEQ multiplex PCR, and its TCRdb copy is limited to in-frame clones, with some not included. The sample lists roughly 380,000 clones; roughly 90% were seen once. What was sequenced was peripheral blood. These receptors all stem from a woman aged 60 to 75 with COVID-19, enrolled during active disease.

The chain recombines TRBV7-9 with TRBJ2-1; a possible D gene is TRBD1 (6 bases). Germline assignment: CDR1 SEHNR and CDR2 FQNEAQ (reference sequence). This CDR3 has 14 residues. Trimming pared 1 base from V and 15 bases from J, leaving 19 bases between. Here the CDR3 DNA reads TGTGCCAGCAGCTTAGAGGGGGTCGTGGGCCCCGGGTTCTTC. This codes for CASSLEGVVGPGFF.

The rearrangement uses TRBV28 and TRBJ1-1, with TRBD1 matching 8 bases. The CDR3 has 13 amino acids. The germline CDR1 and CDR2 sequences are MDHEN and SYDVKM. Trimming removed 11 bases from V and 11 bases from J; junction bases left unmatched: 16. The CDR3 DNA follows: TGTGCCGTTGGGGGACAGGATACTTACGGTGCTTTCTTT. Protein: CAVGGQDTYGAFF.

This rearrangement joins TRBV4-1 to TRBJ2-5; 10 positions agree with TRBD2. Germline CDR1 and CDR2: MGHRA and YSYEKL. J gave up 3 bases and V 1 base, and 8 bases lay outside the gene matches. CDR3 size: 17 residues. The CDR3 DNA reads TGCGCCAGCAGCCAAGCTGCCGGGCTAGCGGGGGAAGAGACCCAGTACTTC. Translated, it gives CASSQAAGLAGEETQYF.

There are a few counts of this clone. V gene TRBV11-2 combines with J gene TRBJ2-3; a possible D gene is TRBD1 (7 bases). The V gene lost 5 bases and the J gene lost 9 bases, with 9 bases spanning the gap. CDR1 and CDR2 (germline): SGHAT, FQNNGV. The CDR3 is 11 residues long. DNA of the CDR3: TGTGCCAGCAGCCCAGGGGGGACGCAGTATTTT. Translating gives CASSPGGTQYF.

This chain joins TRBV29-1 and TRBJ2-2, with D possibly TRBD1 on 6 matching bases. V lost 6 bases to trimming and J lost 0 bases, with 8 bases between them. This CDR3 is built from 13 residues. Per germline, CDR1 SQVTM and CDR2 ANQGSEA. The CDR3 sequence: CSVGHANTGELFF. For the CDR3, the DNA is TGCAGCGTGGGACATGCGAACACCGGGGAGCTGTTTTTT.

The chain links TRBV29-1 to TRBJ1-5; weak D call: TRBD1 (6 bases). Germline CDR1 and CDR2: SQVTM and ANQGSEA. V gave up 1 base and J gave up 0 bases, with 16 bases separating them. The CDR3 is 17 residues long. The CDR3 sequence is CSVEVATGLYSNQPQHF. The CDR3 bases are TGCAGCGTTGAAGTCGCGACAGGACTGTATAGCAATCAGCCCCAGCATTTT.

This clone has more than one count but fewer than ten. The CDR3 carries no conserved terminal phenylalanine or tryptophan, so it likely arises from a read error. It is unclear where the CDR3 begins or ends on the DNA, so no DNA is shown, and the CDR3 is as TCRdb lists it. This rearrangement joins TRBV11-1 to TRBJ1-3; no DNA check was done on the table's D call, TRBD1. The CDR3 is 9 amino acids in total, end residues counted. Germline CDR1 reads SGHAT; CDR2 reads FQDESV (reference sequence). This CDR3 reads CASPKQGRG.

The chain has TRBV19 and TRBJ1-1; the D gene is possibly TRBD1 (5 bases). Germline V gene sequence: CDR1 LNHDA, CDR2 SQIVND (reference sequence). There are 16 residues in the CDR3. V lost 7 bases to trimming and J lost 7 bases, with 25 bases between them. CDR3 in amino acids: CASTGDRGGQGIEAFF. DNA of the CDR3: TGTGCCAGTACGGGGGATCGAGGCGGGCAGGGAATTGAAGCTTTCTTT.

The chain has TRBV2 and TRBJ1-4, with a tentative D call TRBD1 (6 bases). The CDR3 has 14 amino acids. The germline CDR1 and CDR2 sequences are SNHLY and FYNNEI. Trimming removed 6 bases from V and 5 bases from J, with 13 bases in between. The CDR3 is CASRRTETNEKLFF. DNA for the CDR3: TGTGCCAGCAGACGGACAGAGACCAATGAAAAACTGTTTTTT.

The chain links TRBV6-5 to TRBJ2-3; 11 bases align to TRBD2. In germline, CDR1 is MNHEY, CDR2 SVGAGI. The CDR3 covers 14 residues. V shed 6 bases and J 8 bases; nucleotides not matched to a gene: 7. CDR3 DNA sequence: TGTGCCAGCAGAACTAGCGGGGGCCCGGGTACGCAGTATTTT. Translating it yields CASRTSGGPGTQYF.

The chain carries TRBV10-2 and TRBJ1-4, with D perhaps TRBD1 (6 bases). The CDR3 spans 12 residues. V shed 9 bases and J shed 7 bases, with 12 bases lying between them. The germline CDR1 and CDR2 sequences are WSHSY and SAAADI. The CDR3 DNA reads TGCGCCAGTGGGGGCGGGGGTGAAAAACTGTTTTTT. Translating it yields CASGGGGEKLFF.